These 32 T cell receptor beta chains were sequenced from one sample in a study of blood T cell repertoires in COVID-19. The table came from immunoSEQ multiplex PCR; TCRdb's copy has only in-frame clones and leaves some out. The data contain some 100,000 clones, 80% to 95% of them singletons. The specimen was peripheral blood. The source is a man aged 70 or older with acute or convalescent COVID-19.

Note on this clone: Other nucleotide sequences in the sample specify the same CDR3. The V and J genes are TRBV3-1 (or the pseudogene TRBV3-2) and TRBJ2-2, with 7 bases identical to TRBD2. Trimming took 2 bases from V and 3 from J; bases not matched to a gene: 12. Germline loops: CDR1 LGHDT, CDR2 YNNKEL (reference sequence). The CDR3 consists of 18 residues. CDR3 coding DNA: TGTGCCAGCAGCCAATACTCCCGCGGGGGAGGAGACACCGGGGAGCTGTTTTTT. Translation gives CASSQYSRGGGDTGELFF.

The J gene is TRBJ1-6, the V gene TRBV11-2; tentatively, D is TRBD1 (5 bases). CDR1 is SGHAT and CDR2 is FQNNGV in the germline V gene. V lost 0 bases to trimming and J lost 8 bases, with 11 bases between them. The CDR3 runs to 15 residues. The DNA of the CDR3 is TGTGCCAGCAGCTTAGACAGGGCGGAATATTCACCCCTCCACTTT. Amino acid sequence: CASSLDRAEYSPLHF.

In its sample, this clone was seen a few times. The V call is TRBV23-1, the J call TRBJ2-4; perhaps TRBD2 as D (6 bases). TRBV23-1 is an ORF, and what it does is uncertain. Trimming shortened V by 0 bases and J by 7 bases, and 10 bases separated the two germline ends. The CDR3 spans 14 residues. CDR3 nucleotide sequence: TGCGCCAGCAGTCAATCGGAGGGGCTGAACATTCAGTACTTC. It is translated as CASSQSEGLNIQYF.

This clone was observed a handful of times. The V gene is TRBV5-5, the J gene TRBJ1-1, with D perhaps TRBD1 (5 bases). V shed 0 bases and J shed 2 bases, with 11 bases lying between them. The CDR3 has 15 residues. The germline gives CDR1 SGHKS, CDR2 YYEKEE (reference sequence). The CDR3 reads CASSLALQVNTEAFF. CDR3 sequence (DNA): TGTGCCAGCAGCTTGGCCTTACAGGTTAACACTGAAGCTTTCTTT.

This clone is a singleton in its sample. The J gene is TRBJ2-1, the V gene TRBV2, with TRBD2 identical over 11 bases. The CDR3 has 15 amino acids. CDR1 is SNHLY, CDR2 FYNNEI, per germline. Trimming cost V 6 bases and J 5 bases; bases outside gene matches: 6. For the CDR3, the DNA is TGTGCCAGCAGCCGAGGGACTAGCGGAAACAATGAGCAGTTCTTC. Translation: CASSRGTSGNNEQFF. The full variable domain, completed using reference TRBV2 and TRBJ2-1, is EPEVTQTPSHQVTQMGQEVILRCVPISNHLYFYWYRQILGQKVEFLVSFYNNEISEKSEIFDDQFSVERPDGSNFTLKIRSTKLEDSAMYFCASSRGTSGNNEQFFGPGTRLTVL.

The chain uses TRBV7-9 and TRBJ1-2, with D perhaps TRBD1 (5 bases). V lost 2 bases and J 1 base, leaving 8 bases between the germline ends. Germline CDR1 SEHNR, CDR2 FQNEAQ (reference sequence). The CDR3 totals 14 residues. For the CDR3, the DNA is TGTGCCAGCAGCTTACACAGGCGTAACTATGGCTACACCTTC. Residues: CASSLHRRNYGYTF.

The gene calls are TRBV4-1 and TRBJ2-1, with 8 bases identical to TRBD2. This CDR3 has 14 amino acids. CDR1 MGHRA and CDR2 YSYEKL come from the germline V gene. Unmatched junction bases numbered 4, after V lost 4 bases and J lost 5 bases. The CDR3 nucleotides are TGCGCCAGCAGCCTAAGTAGCGGGAACAATGAGCAGTTCTTC. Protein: CASSLSSGNNEQFF.

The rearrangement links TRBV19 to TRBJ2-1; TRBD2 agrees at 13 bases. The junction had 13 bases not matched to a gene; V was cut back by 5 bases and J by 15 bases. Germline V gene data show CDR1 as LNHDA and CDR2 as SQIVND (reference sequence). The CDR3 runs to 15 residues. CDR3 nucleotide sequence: TGTGCCAGTAGTTTCGGGACTAGCGGGAAGAAATCCGTGTTCTTC. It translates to CASSFGTSGKKSVFF.

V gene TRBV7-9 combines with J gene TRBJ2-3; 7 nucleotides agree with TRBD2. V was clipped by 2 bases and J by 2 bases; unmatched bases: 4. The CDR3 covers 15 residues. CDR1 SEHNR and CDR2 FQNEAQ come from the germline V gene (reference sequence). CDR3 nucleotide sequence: TGTGCCAGCAGCTTAAGGCGGGGGAACACAGATACGCAGTATTTT. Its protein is CASSLRRGNTDTQYF.

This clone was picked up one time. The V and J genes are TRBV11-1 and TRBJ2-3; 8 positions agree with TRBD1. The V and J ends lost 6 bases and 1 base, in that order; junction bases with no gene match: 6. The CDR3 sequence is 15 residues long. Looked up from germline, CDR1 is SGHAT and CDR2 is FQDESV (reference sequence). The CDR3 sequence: CASRPTGARTDTQYF. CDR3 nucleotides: TGTGCCAGCAGGCCGACAGGGGCACGCACAGATACGCAGTATTTT.

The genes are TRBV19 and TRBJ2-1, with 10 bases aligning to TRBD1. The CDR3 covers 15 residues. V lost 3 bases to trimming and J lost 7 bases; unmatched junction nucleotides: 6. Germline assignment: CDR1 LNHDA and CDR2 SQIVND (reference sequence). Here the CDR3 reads CASSMGDRGANEQFF. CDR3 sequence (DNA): TGTGCCAGTAGTATGGGGGACAGGGGTGCGAATGAGCAGTTCTTC.

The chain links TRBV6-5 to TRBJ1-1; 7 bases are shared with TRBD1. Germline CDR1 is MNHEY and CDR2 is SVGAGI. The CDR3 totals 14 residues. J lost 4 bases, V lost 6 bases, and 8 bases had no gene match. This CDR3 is CASRRTGEFTEAFF. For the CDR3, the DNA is TGTGCCAGCAGGAGGACAGGAGAGTTCACTGAAGCTTTCTTT.

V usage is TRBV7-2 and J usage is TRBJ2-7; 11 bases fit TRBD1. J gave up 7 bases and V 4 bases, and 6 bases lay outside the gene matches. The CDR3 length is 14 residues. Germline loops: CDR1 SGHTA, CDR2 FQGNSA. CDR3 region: CASSSGQGVGEQYF. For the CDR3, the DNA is TGTGCCAGCAGCTCGGGACAGGGGGTCGGGGAGCAGTACTTC.

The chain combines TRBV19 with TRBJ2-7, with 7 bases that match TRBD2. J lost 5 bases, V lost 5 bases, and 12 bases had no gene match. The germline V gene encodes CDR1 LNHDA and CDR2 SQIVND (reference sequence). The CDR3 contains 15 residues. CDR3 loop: CASSPGRGLNHEQYF. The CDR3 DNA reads TGTGCCAGTAGTCCTGGGCGGGGGTTGAACCACGAGCAGTACTTC.

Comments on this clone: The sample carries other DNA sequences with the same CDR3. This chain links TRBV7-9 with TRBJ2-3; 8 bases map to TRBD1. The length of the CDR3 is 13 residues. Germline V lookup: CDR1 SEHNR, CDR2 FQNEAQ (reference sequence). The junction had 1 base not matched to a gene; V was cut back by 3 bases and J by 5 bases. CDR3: CASSFDRGDTQYF. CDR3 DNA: TGTGCCAGCAGCTTTGACAGGGGAGATACGCAGTATTTT.

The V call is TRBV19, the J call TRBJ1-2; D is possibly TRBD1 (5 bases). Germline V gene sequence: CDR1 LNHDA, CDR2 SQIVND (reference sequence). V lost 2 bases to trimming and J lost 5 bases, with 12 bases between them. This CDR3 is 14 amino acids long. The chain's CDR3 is CASSINQRGYGYTF. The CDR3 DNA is TGTGCCAGTAGTATAAACCAGCGGGGGTATGGCTACACCTTC. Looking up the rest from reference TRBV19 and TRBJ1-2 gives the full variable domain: DGGITQSPKYLFRKEGQNVTLSCEQNLNHDAMYWYRQDPGQGLRLIYYSQIVNDFQKGDIAEGYSVSREKKESFPLTVTSAQKNPTAFYLCASSINQRGYGYTFGSGTRLTVV.

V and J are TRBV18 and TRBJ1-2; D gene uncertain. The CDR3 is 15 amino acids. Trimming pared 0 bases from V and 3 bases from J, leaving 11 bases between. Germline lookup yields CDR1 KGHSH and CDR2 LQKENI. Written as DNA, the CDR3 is TGTGCCAGCTCACCACCGACCGGAGTTGACTATGGCTACACCTTC. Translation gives CASSPPTGVDYGYTF. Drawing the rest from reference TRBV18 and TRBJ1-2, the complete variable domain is NAGVMQNPRHLVRRRGQEARLRCSPMKGHSHVYWYRQLPEEGLKFMVYLQKENIIDESGMPKERFSAEFPKEGPSILRIQQVVRGDSAAYFCASSPPTGVDYGYTFGSGTRLTVV.

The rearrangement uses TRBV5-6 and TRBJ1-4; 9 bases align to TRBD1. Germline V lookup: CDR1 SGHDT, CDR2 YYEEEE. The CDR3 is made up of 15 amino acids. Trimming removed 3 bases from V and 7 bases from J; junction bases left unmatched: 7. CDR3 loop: CASSSPGQGGEKLFF. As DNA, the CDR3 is TGTGCCAGCAGCTCCCCGGGACAGGGTGGTGAAAAACTGTTTTTT. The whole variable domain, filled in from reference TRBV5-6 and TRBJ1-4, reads DAGVTQSPTHLIKTRGQQVTLRCSPKSGHDTVSWYQQALGQGPQFIFQYYEEEERQRGNFPDRFSGHQFPNYSSELNVNALLLGDSALYLCASSSPGQGGEKLFFGSGTQLSVL.

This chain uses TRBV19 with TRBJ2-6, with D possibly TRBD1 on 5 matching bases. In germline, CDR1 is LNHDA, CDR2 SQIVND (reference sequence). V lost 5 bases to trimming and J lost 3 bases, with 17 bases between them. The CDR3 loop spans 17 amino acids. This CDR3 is CASSPRGGKGGANVLTF. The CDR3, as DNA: TGTGCCAGTAGTCCAAGGGGTGGGAAAGGTGGGGCCAACGTCCTGACTTTC.

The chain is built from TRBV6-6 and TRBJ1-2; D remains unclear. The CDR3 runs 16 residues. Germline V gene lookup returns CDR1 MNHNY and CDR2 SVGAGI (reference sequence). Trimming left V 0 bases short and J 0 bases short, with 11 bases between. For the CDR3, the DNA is TGTGCCAGCAGTTACTCCCTCCGGGGAGCTAACTATGGCTACACCTTC. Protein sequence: CASSYSLRGANYGYTF.

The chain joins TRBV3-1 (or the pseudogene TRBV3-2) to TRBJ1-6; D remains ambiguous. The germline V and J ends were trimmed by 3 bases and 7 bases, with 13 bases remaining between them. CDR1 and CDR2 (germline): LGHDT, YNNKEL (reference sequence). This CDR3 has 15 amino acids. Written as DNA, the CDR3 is TGTGCCAGCAGCCATGAGGGCCAGTCCAATTCACCCCTCCACTTT. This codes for CASSHEGQSNSPLHF.

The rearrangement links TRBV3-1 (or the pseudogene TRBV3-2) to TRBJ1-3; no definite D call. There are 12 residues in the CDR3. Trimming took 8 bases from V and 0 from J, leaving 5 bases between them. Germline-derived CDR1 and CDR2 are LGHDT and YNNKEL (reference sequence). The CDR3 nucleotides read TGTGCCAGCGGTAGCTCTGGAAACACCATATATTTT. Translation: CASGSSGNTIYF.

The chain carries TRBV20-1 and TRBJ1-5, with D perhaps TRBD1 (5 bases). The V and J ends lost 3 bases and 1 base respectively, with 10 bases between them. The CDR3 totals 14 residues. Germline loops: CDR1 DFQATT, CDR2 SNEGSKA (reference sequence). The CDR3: CSASSGGSNQPQHF. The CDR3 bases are TGCAGTGCTAGTTCCGGGGGGAGCAATCAGCCCCAGCATTTT.

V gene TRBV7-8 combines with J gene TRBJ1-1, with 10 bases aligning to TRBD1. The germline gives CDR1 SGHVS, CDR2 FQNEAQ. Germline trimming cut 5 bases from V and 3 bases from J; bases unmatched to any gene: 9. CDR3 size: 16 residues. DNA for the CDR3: TGTGCCAGCAGCCCGTGGACAGGGGGTAGGGACACTGAAGCTTTCTTT. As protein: CASSPWTGGRDTEAFF.

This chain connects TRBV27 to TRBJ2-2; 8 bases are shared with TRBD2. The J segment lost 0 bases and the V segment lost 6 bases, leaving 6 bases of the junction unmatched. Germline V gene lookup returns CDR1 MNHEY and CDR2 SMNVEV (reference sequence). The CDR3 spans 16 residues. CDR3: CASRPPGLANTGELFF. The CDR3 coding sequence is TGTGCCAGCAGGCCCCCGGGACTAGCGAACACCGGGGAGCTGTTTTTT.

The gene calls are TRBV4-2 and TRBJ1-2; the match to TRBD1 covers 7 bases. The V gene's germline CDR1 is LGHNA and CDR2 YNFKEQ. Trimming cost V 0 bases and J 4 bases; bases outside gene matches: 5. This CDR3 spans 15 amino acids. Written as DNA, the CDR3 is TGTGCCAGCAGCCAAGAGGAGGAGGGGGCCTATGGCTACACCTTC. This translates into CASSQEEEGAYGYTF.

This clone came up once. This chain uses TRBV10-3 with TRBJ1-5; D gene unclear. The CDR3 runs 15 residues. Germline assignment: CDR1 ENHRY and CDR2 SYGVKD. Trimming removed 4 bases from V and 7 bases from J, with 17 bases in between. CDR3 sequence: CAISGTSGRRQPQHF. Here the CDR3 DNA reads TGTGCCATCAGTGGCACCTCGGGGAGGAGACAGCCCCAGCATTTT.

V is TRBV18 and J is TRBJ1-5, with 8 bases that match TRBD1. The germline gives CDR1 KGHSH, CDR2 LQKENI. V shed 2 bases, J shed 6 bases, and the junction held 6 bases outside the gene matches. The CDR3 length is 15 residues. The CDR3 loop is CASSPSQGAGQPQHF. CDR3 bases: TGTGCCAGCTCACCAAGCCAGGGGGCAGGTCAGCCCCAGCATTTT.

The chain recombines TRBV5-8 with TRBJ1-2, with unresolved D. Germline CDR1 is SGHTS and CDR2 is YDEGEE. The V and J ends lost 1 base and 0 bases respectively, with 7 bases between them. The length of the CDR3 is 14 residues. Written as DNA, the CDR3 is TGTGCCAGCAGCTTGACCGGGACTAACTATGGCTACACCTTC. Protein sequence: CASSLTGTNYGYTF.

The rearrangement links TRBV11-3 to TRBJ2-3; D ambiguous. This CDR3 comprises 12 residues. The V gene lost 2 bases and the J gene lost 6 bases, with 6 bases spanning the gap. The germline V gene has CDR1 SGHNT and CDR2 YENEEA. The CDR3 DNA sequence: TGTGCCAGCAGCTTATTCTCGGATACGCAGTATTTT. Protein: CASSLFSDTQYF.

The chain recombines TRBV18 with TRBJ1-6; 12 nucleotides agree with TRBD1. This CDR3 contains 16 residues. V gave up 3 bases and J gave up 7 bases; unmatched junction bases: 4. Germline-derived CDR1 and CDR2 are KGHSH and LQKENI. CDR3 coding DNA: TGTGCCAGCTCACCGGGACAGGGGGCTCTGAATTCACCCCTCCACTTT. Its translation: CASSPGQGALNSPLHF.

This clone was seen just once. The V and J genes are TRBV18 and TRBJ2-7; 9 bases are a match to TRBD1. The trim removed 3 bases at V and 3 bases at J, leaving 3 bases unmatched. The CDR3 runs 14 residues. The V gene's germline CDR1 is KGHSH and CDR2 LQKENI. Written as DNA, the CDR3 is TGTGCCAGCTCACCGGAGACAGGGGGCTACGAGCAGTACTTC. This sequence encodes CASSPETGGYEQYF.